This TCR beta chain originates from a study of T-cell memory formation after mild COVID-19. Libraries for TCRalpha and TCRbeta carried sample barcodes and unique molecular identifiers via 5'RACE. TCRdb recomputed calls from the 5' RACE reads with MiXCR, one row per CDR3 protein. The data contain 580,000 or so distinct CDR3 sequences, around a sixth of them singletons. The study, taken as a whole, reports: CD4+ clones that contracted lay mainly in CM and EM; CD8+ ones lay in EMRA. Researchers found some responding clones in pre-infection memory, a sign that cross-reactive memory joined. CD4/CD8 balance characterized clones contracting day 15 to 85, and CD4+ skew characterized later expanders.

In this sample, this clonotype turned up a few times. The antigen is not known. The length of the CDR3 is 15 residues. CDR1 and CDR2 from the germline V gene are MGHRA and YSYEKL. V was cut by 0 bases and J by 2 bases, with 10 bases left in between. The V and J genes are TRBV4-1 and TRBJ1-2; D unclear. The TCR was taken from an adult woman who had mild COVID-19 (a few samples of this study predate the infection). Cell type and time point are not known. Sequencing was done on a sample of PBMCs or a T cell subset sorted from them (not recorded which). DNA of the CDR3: TGCGCCAGCAGCCAAGAGCTCGTCGTAAACTATGGCTACACCTTC. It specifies CASSQELVVNYGYTF.